This is a list of T cell receptor beta chains from one sample in a study of regulatory T cells in long-lasting Graves disease. TCRdb processed the multiplex PCR reads anew with MiXCR; each CDR3 protein has one entry. Of 380,000 or so distinct CDR3 sequences in the sample, around 15% were seen once. The sample was also linked to a second study, of T cells in Graves' hyperthyroidism and ophthalmopathy.

This material consisted of peripheral blood mononuclear cells (PBMCs), taken at new diagnosis, from a patient treated with antithyroid drugs. The receptor set was obtained from a young woman with Graves disease. Each CDR3 is given with its conserved first and last residue. D genes are given only for firm matches. Size is stated for part of the rows, as once, few or many counts, or as a class when the clone is expanded.

>TRBV6-5|few|TRBJ1-5|TRBD1
CASSYSRITGDDQPQHF
TGTGCCAGCAGTTACTCGCGAATCACAGGGGACGATCAGCCCCAGCATTTT
>TRBV12-3/TRBV12-4|many|TRBJ1-1|.
CASTRGVTHVNTEAFF
TGTGCCAGCACCAGGGGTGTCACACACGTGAACACTGAAGCTTTCTTT
>TRBV11-1|many|TRBJ2-5|.
CASSLALRPQETQYF
TGTGCCAGCAGCTTAGCACTGAGACCCCAAGAGACCCAGTACTTC
>TRBV27|.|TRBJ1-6|.
CASTVGGGGNSPLHF
TGTGCCAGCACCGTGGGGGGGGGGGGAAATTCACCCCTCCACTTT
>TRBV27|.|TRBJ2-2|TRBD2
CASAPGGESGELFF
TGTGCCAGCGCACCGGGGGGTGAGTCCGGGGAGCTGTTTTTT
>TRBV2|many|TRBJ2-2|.
CASRLAGRTGELFF
TGTGCCAGCAGGTTGGCGGGTCGTACCGGGGAGCTGTTTTTT
>TRBV6-2/TRBV6-3|many|TRBJ2-6|TRBD1
CASSYVLSTGRSGANVLTF
TGTGCCAGCAGTTACGTCCTTTCGACAGGGCGCTCTGGGGCCAACGTCCTGACTTTC
>TRBV15|few|TRBJ2-5|.
CATSRGQPQETQYF
TGTGCCACCAGCAGAGGACAGCCCCAAGAGACCCAGTACTTC
>TRBV25-1|.|TRBJ2-5|.
CASSANQETQYF
TGTGCCAGCAGTGCCAACCAAGAGACCCAGTACTTC
>TRBV27|many|TRBJ2-7|TRBD2
CASSLSRGGSYEQYF
TGTGCCAGCAGTTTATCGAGGGGAGGGTCCTACGAGCAGTACTTC
>TRBV3-1|many|TRBJ2-3|.
CASRLGAGTDTQYF
TGTGCCAGCCGATTGGGCGCGGGCACAGATACGCAGTATTTT
>TRBV27|.|TRBJ2-2|.
CASSFTRVNTGELFF
TGTGCCAGCAGTTTTACTCGGGTGAACACCGGGGAGCTGTTTTTT
>TRBV11-2|many|TRBJ2-1|TRBD2
CASSSAGTSVGEQFF
TGTGCCAGCAGCTCAGCCGGGACTAGCGTCGGGGAGCAGTTCTTC
>TRBV6-1|few|TRBJ2-3|TRBD2
CASSPGLAITQYF
TGTGCCAGCAGTCCGGGACTAGCGATTACGCAGTATTTT
>TRBV12-3/TRBV12-4|.|TRBJ2-3|.
CASSFSVNTDTQYF
TGTGCCAGCAGTTTCTCAGTAAACACAGATACGCAGTATTTT
>TRBV5-1|many|TRBJ1-2|.
CASSSGENPLYGYTF
TGCGCCAGCAGCTCAGGGGAGAACCCTCTCTATGGCTACACCTTC
>TRBV7-9|many|TRBJ2-7|.
CASSLANRDEQYF
TGTGCCAGCAGCTTAGCCAACAGGGACGAGCAGTACTTC
>TRBV29-1|many|TRBJ2-7|.
CSVVANSYEQYF
TGCAGCGTTGTCGCCAACTCCTACGAGCAGTACTTC
>TRBV29-1|.|TRBJ1-4|TRBD1
CSAWDRGSEKLFF
TGCAGCGCCTGGGACAGGGGGTCGGAAAAACTGTTTTTT
>TRBV5-4|many|TRBJ2-5|TRBD2
CASKTSGGLETQYF
TGTGCCAGCAAAACTAGCGGGGGTTTGGAGACCCAGTACTTC
>TRBV20-1|few|TRBJ1-2|.
CSATYRSGGGYTF
TGCAGTGCTACCTACAGATCCGGCGGGGGCTACACCTTC
>TRBV20-1|many|TRBJ2-7|.
CSARAPIKSPYEQYF
TGCAGTGCTAGGGCGCCGATCAAGTCTCCCTACGAGCAGTACTTC
>TRBV5-6|.|TRBJ2-7|TRBD1
CASRTGVPSRWYF
TGTGCCAGCAGGACAGGGGTCCCCAGCCGGTGGTACTTC
>TRBV6-1|few|TRBJ2-7|.
CASSDQGGSGWQYF
TGTGCCAGCAGTGATCAAGGGGGATCAGGGTGGCAGTACTTC
>TRBV7-6|few|TRBJ2-7|.
CASSLELSGTYEQYF
TGTGCCAGCAGCTTAGAACTTAGTGGGACCTACGAGCAGTACTTC
>TRBV11-2|.|TRBJ2-7|TRBD2
CASSSRTSVSSYEQYF
TGTGCCAGCAGCTCTAGGACTAGCGTGAGCTCCTACGAGCAGTACTTC
>TRBV10-3|many|TRBJ2-5|.
CAISRDISQFKGETQYF
TGTGCCATCAGTCGGGACATCTCCCAATTTAAGGGGGAGACCCAGTACTTC
>TRBV5-1|.|TRBJ1-2|TRBD1
CASSGGPQTGDYGYTF
TGCGCCAGCAGCGGGGGCCCCCAGACAGGGGATTATGGCTACACCTTC
>TRBV11-2|many|TRBJ2-6|.
CASSYSVGGANVLTF
TGTGCCAGCAGCTACTCGGTTGGAGGGGCCAACGTCCTGACTTTC
>TRBV2|.|TRBJ1-6|.
CASSEDDSPLHF
TGTGCCAGCAGTGAAGATGATTCACCCCTCCACTTT
>TRBV7-3|many|TRBJ2-5|.
CASSLMGGQETQYF
TGTGCCAGCAGCTTAATGGGGGGCCAAGAGACCCAGTACTTC
>TRBV19|.|TRBJ1-2|TRBD1
CASNTLATRGQSYGYTF
TGTGCCAGTAACACACTGGCCACGAGGGGACAGTCCTATGGCTACACCTTC
>TRBV9|.|TRBJ1-3|.
CASSQDLGGNTIYF
TGTGCCAGCAGCCAGGACCTAGGCGGAAACACCATATATTTT
>TRBV12-3/TRBV12-4|.|TRBJ2-3|.
CASSLEGRPDTQYF
TGTGCCAGCAGTTTGGAGGGTAGGCCAGATACGCAGTATTTT
>TRBV4-1|many|TRBJ1-1|.
CASSQETGRRTEAFF
TGCGCCAGCAGCCAGGAAACAGGGCGGCGTACTGAAGCTTTCTTT
>TRBV28|many|TRBJ1-2|.
CASSQYRQTANYGYTF
TGTGCCAGCTCCCAATACAGACAGACCGCTAACTATGGCTACACCTTC
>TRBV28|.|TRBJ1-5|.
CASSLLGGQPQHF
TGTGCCAGCAGTTTATTGGGGGGTCAGCCCCAGCATTTT
>TRBV28|many|TRBJ2-1|.
CASSFWVGLNEQFF
TGTGCCAGCAGTTTCTGGGTTGGGTTGAATGAGCAGTTCTTC
>TRBV14|.|TRBJ2-5|.
CASSRRDIQETQYF
TGTGCCAGCAGCAGAAGGGACATCCAAGAGACCCAGTACTTC
>TRBV20-1|many|TRBJ1-5|TRBD1
CSARGGQGSQPQHF
TGCAGTGCTAGGGGGGGACAGGGCAGTCAGCCCCAGCATTTT
>TRBV11-2|many|TRBJ2-1|.
CASSTSNYNEQFF
TGTGCCAGCAGCACCTCAAATTACAATGAGCAGTTCTTC
>TRBV3-1|many|TRBJ2-5|TRBD2
CASSLRSRTSGARTQYF
TGTGCCAGCAGCCTAAGATCCCGGACTAGCGGCGCGAGGACCCAGTACTTC
>TRBV30|many|TRBJ2-1|.
CAWSSTGYNEQFF
TGTGCCTGGAGCTCGACAGGCTACAATGAGCAGTTCTTC
>TRBV10-1|.|TRBJ1-2|.
CASSESPGVGYTF
TGCGCCAGCAGTGAGTCGCCAGGGGTCGGCTACACCTTC
>TRBV5-1|many|TRBJ2-3|TRBD2
CASSPGLAGSEDTQYF
TGCGCCAGCAGCCCTGGACTAGCGGGAAGTGAGGATACGCAGTATTTT